The sequence of this TCR beta chain was determined in a study of blood T cell repertoires in COVID-19. Study-wide background: The samples span acute and convalescent COVID-19 from the United States, Italy and Spain. From T cells, B-cell-depleted T cells, or PBMCs came the material, which was cDNA or gDNA.

This clone occurred a few times. How the authors handled the data: From reference gene primer amplification, estimates of nucleated cell counts were derived. Sequenced by immunoSEQ multiplex PCR; TCRdb stores in-frame clones only, minus some. V and J calls and clone size come straight from that table; D and trimming were deduced from the DNA. This table has 200,000 to 250,000 clones, around nine tenths appearing once. Germline CDR1 reads LGHNA; CDR2 reads YSLEER. The length of the CDR3 is 13 residues. V was shortened by 4 bases and J by 1 base, with 7 bases between the two germline ends. The chain joins TRBV4-3 to TRBJ1-1; TRBD1 is a possible D gene (5 bases). The TCR comes from a woman in her 70s with active or convalescent COVID-19. The source material was peripheral blood. The CDR3 region has the DNA TGCGCCAGCAGCCGAGGACAGAACACTGAAGCTTTCTTT. Its protein product is CASSRGQNTEAFF.